The source of this TCR beta chain is a study of patients and donors after allogeneic stem cell transplantation. TCRdb re-called the RT-PCR reads through MiXCR, storing one row per CDR3 protein. The sample has roughly 940,000 distinct CDR3 sequences; about a sixth are singletons. V lost 0 bases to trimming and J lost 10 bases; unmatched junction nucleotides: 14. The germline CDR1 and CDR2 sequences are LNHNV and YYDKDF (reference sequence). CDR3 length: 17 amino acids. The clonotype originates from a human donor who was either an allogeneic HSCT recipient or a stem cell or donor lymphocyte infusion donor (not recorded which). It is not recorded whose cells these are; they may come from a transplant donor. The specimen was blood, either unsorted or a sorted T cell fraction (not recorded which). The chain uses TRBV15 and TRBJ2-1; TRBD2 agrees at 8 bases. CDR3 DNA: TGTGCCACCAGCAGAGATCGAGTAGCGGGGTCTTTGGGGGAGCAGTTCTTC. As protein: CATSRDRVAGSLGEQFF.